One sample yielded the 17 T cell receptor beta chains listed below, sequenced in a study of blood T cell repertoires in COVID-19. Libraries were prepared by immunoSEQ multiplex PCR; TCRdb keeps only in-frame clonotypes and omits some of them. The sample includes under 200,000 clones, 77% of them seen just once. The sequencing input was peripheral blood. All receptors come from a man aged 65 to 85 with acute or convalescent COVID-19.

The chain uses TRBV2 and TRBJ2-3; 10 bases map to TRBD2. Germline V gives CDR1 SNHLY, CDR2 FYNNEI. V dropped 2 bases and J dropped 3; count of bases not matched to a gene: 2. This CDR3 contains 15 residues. This CDR3 is CASSELAGVTDTQYF. DNA for the CDR3: TGTGCCAGCAGTGAACTAGCGGGAGTAACAGATACGCAGTATTTT.

The V and J genes are TRBV3-1 (or the pseudogene TRBV3-2) and TRBJ1-6; possibly TRBD1 for D (5 bases). The CDR3 loop spans 13 amino acids. With 3 bases removed from V and 7 bases from J, the gap between germline ends came to 7 bases. CDR1 is LGHDT, CDR2 YNNKEL, per germline (reference sequence). CDR3 sequence: CASSQGGNSPLHF. The CDR3 DNA reads as TGTGCCAGCAGCCAGGGGGGAAATTCACCCCTCCACTTT.

The rearrangement uses TRBV7-9 and TRBJ1-6; no firm D call. Trimming took off 5 bases at V and 10 bases at J, with 9 bases between the two ends. Germline-derived CDR1 and CDR2 are SEHNR and FQNEAQ (reference sequence). The length of the CDR3 is 12 residues. Here the CDR3 DNA reads TGTGCCAGCAGCGTAATACGGTCACCCCTCCACTTT. The encoded protein is CASSVIRSPLHF.

This chain joins TRBV9 and TRBJ2-5, with D possibly TRBD1 on 5 matching bases. Germline V gene lookup returns CDR1 SGDLS and CDR2 YYNGEE. The CDR3 loop spans 13 amino acids. Trimming pared 0 bases from V and 2 bases from J, leaving 5 bases between. This chain's CDR3 is CASSVGQQETQYF. CDR3 DNA sequence: TGTGCCAGCAGCGTAGGACAGCAAGAGACCCAGTACTTC.

The genes are TRBV14 and TRBJ2-6, with 10 bases identical to TRBD1. CDR3 size: 21 residues. Trimming at V came to 0 bases and at J to 1 base, leaving 12 bases not matched to a gene. Germline V CDR1 and CDR2: SGHDN, FVKESK. CDR3 in DNA: TGTGCCAGCAGCCAAGATTGGGACAGGGGAGGCGTCCTTTCTGGGGCCAACGTCCTGACTTTC. Amino acids: CASSQDWDRGGVLSGANVLTF.

The rearrangement joins TRBV4-1 to TRBJ1-1; TRBD1 matches at 12 bases. J lost 4 bases, V lost 5 bases, and 5 bases had no gene match. This CDR3 has 15 residues. Per germline, CDR1 MGHRA and CDR2 YSYEKL. CDR3 amino acids: CASSNGDRGPTEAFF. The CDR3 DNA is TGCGCCAGCAGCAACGGGGACAGGGGGCCCACTGAAGCTTTCTTT.

This chain connects TRBV5-4 to TRBJ2-7, with D perhaps TRBD1 (5 bases). In germline, CDR1 is SGHNT, CDR2 YYREEE (reference sequence). Trimming removed 4 bases from V and 0 bases from J, with 17 bases in between. The CDR3 has 16 residues. The CDR3 DNA follows: TGTGCCAGCAGCCTCGACAGTCCCCTACGCTCCTACGAGCAGTACTTC. It translates to CASSLDSPLRSYEQYF.

The CDR3 is CAPHVSGAGRETQYF. The CDR3 DNA sequence: TGTGCCCCCCACGTAAGCGGGGCAGGGCGAGAGACCCAGTACTTC. This chain uses TRBV24-1 with TRBJ2-5, with TRBD2 matching over 7 bases. The CDR3 sequence is 15 residues long. CDR1 is KGHDR and CDR2 is SFDVKD in the germline V gene. V trimming: 12 bases; J trimming: 4 bases; junction bases outside the gene matches: 16.

The V gene is TRBV6-6, the J gene TRBJ1-5, with TRBD1 identical over 9 bases. Germline loops: CDR1 MNHNY, CDR2 SVGAGI (reference sequence). The CDR3 is made up of 15 amino acids. J was trimmed by 6 bases and V by 6 bases; bases with no gene match: 9. Here the CDR3 reads CASSATGGTSQPQHF. CDR3 DNA sequence: TGTGCCAGCAGCGCGACAGGGGGGACCTCTCAGCCCCAGCATTTT.

CDR3 nucleotide sequence: TGTGCCACCGTCCCTAGCGGGAGTATCTACAATGAGCAGTTCTTC. Its protein is CATVPSGSIYNEQFF. This rearrangement joins TRBV15 to TRBJ2-1, with 10 bases aligning to TRBD2. V shed 8 bases, J shed 3 bases, and the junction held 7 bases outside the gene matches. The CDR3 length is 15 residues. In germline, CDR1 is LNHNV, CDR2 YYDKDF (reference sequence).

V is TRBV19 and J is TRBJ1-5; 9 bases map to TRBD1. Germline CDR1 reads LNHDA; CDR2 reads SQIVND (reference sequence). Trimming removed 5 bases from V and 6 bases from J; junction bases left unmatched: 5. The CDR3 is 14 residues long. In DNA, the CDR3 is TGTGCCAGTAGTGGGACAGGGAGGGGTCAGCCCCAGCATTTT. Translation: CASSGTGRGQPQHF.

This rearrangement joins TRBV5-1 to TRBJ2-3; TRBD2 aligns across 11 bases. Germline V gene lookup returns CDR1 SGHRS and CDR2 YFSETQ. This CDR3 has 15 amino acids. The V and J ends lost 4 bases and 3 bases, in that order; junction bases with no gene match: 4. This CDR3 is CASSVGLADTDTQYF. The CDR3 coding sequence is TGCGCCAGCAGCGTGGGACTAGCGGATACAGATACGCAGTATTTT.

V usage is TRBV25-1 and J usage is TRBJ2-7; 7 bases align to TRBD2. With 1 base clipped from V and 2 bases from J, the junction kept 5 bases outside the gene matches. The germline V gene encodes CDR1 MGHDK and CDR2 SYGVNS. The CDR3 totals 15 residues. CDR3 amino acids: CASSESAGPPYEQYF. CDR3 nucleotide sequence: TGTGCCAGCAGTGAATCAGCGGGGCCCCCCTACGAGCAGTACTTC.

The rearrangement joins TRBV10-3 to TRBJ2-5; D not certain. The V gene's germline CDR1 is ENHRY and CDR2 SYGVKD. The CDR3 runs 12 residues. Trimming cost V 6 bases and J 5 bases, with 10 bases left between them. The CDR3 reads CAISTSSETQYF. The DNA for the CDR3 is TGTGCCATCAGCACGAGTTCGGAGACCCAGTACTTC.

The V call is TRBV7-2, the J call TRBJ2-2, with TRBD1 matching 7 bases. The CDR3 consists of 15 residues. The V segment lost 5 bases and the J segment 6 bases; nucleotides outside the gene matches: 9. Germline values: CDR1 SGHTA, CDR2 FQGNSA. The CDR3 protein is CASSGPITGAGELFF. The DNA for the CDR3 is TGTGCCAGCAGCGGACCCATTACAGGGGCCGGGGAGCTGTTTTTT.

The rearrangement uses TRBV20-1 and TRBJ1-2, with D maybe TRBD1 (6 bases). CDR1 is DFQATT and CDR2 is SNEGSKA in the germline V gene (reference sequence). Trimming stripped 5 bases from V and 4 bases from J, with 8 bases between. The length of the CDR3 is 11 residues. CDR3 sequence: CSAQTGYGYTF. The CDR3 coding sequence is TGCAGTGCTCAGACAGGCTATGGCTACACCTTC.

The genes are TRBV10-3 and TRBJ2-1, with 10 bases lining up with TRBD2. Germline trimming cut 4 bases from V and 8 bases from J; bases unmatched to any gene: 8. This CDR3 has 15 amino acids. Germline-derived CDR1 and CDR2 are ENHRY and SYGVKD. Here the CDR3 DNA reads TGTGCCATCAGTGCTTCTAGCGGGAGATCGGATGAGCAGTTCTTC. Translated, it gives CAISASSGRSDEQFF.